The next 28 T cell receptor beta chains were all read from a single sample in a study of long-term antiretroviral therapy in people with HIV. The libraries were made with immunoSEQ v3.0 at survey level. Data came from immunoSEQ multiplex PCR; TCRdb stores just in-frame clones and leaves some out. The data hold about 36,000 clones, with 80% observed a single time. This sample comprised unsorted PBMCs, obtained 3.4 years after starting antiretroviral therapy. The receptor source for this set is a man aged 30 to 45 with HIV.

The gene calls are TRBV11-2 and TRBJ2-7, with 9 bases matching TRBD2. Germline V CDR1 and CDR2: SGHAT, FQNNGV. The length of the CDR3 is 13 residues. The V gene end was trimmed by 5 bases and the J gene end by 5 bases; junction bases not matched to a gene: 4. CDR3 nucleotides: TGTGCCAGCAGCCTTAGCGGGAGTAACGAGCAGTACTTC. It translates to CASSLSGSNEQYF.

This clone was counted only a few times. This chain connects TRBV6-6 to TRBJ2-7; no clear D. V was trimmed by 10 bases and J by 0 bases, leaving 7 bases between them. This CDR3 spans 11 amino acids. Per the germline V gene, CDR1 is MNHNY and CDR2 is SVGAGI (reference sequence). In nucleotides, the CDR3 is TGTGCCACCACCGGCTCCTACGAGCAGTACTTC. It is translated as CATTGSYEQYF.

The J gene is TRBJ1-1, the V gene TRBV5-6; 7 positions agree with TRBD1. Germline trimming cut 4 bases from V and 7 bases from J; bases unmatched to any gene: 4. This CDR3 contains 12 residues. CDR1 and CDR2 (germline): SGHDT, YYEEEE. The CDR3 protein is CASSPGTDEAFF. For the CDR3, the DNA is TGTGCCAGCAGCCCTGGGACAGATGAAGCTTTCTTT.

The rearrangement joins TRBV7-9 to TRBJ2-1; a possible D gene is TRBD2 (7 bases). The germline gives CDR1 SEHNR, CDR2 FQNEAQ (reference sequence). Trimming cost V 5 bases and J 9 bases, with 26 bases left between them. This CDR3 comprises 17 residues. The CDR3 DNA sequence: TGTGCCAGCAGCGCACGAGCCGGGGGGAGGGGGTCAGGTGAGCAGTTCTTC. This gives the protein CASSARAGGRGSGEQFF.

This chain joins TRBV19 and TRBJ2-1; 8 bases fit TRBD2. The CDR3 runs to 12 residues. CDR1 is LNHDA, CDR2 SQIVND, per germline (reference sequence). J was trimmed by 9 bases and V by 4 bases; bases with no gene match: 2. CDR3 DNA sequence: TGTGCCAGTAGTACGGGGGGGCGTGAGCAGTTCTTC. Protein product: CASSTGGREQFF.

The DNA of the CDR3 is TGTGCCAGCAGTTTCCTGACCGGGACTAGCTCCTACGAGCAGTACTTC. It codes for CASSFLTGTSSYEQYF. The chain employs TRBV27 and TRBJ2-7, with TRBD2 matching over 8 bases. J was trimmed by 0 bases and V by 3 bases; bases with no gene match: 7. The germline gives CDR1 MNHEY, CDR2 SMNVEV (reference sequence). The CDR3 is 16 amino acids.

Only a few counts were recorded for this clone. The rearrangement uses TRBV7-9 and TRBJ1-2; D remains unclear. The germline V and J ends were trimmed by 4 bases and 2 bases, with 17 bases remaining between them. Germline assignment: CDR1 SEHNR and CDR2 FQNEAQ (reference sequence). The CDR3 contains 16 residues. The CDR3 DNA is TGTGCCAGCAGCTCCTCGGTTTTTAGGGCGAACTATGGCTACACCTTC. Amino acids: CASSSSVFRANYGYTF.

The gene calls are TRBV5-1 and TRBJ2-5; the D gene is possibly TRBD1 (5 bases). CDR3 size: 12 residues. Germline V gene lookup returns CDR1 SGHRS and CDR2 YFSETQ. V gave up 4 bases and J gave up 5 bases, with 9 bases separating them. CDR3 nucleotide sequence: TGCGCCAGCAGCCAGAACAGGGAGACCCAGTACTTC. It encodes CASSQNRETQYF.

This chain links TRBV7-9 with TRBJ2-5; the D gene is possibly TRBD2 (7 bases). The CDR3 contains 15 residues. Germline CDR1 reads SEHNR; CDR2 reads FQNEAQ (reference sequence). Trimming cost V 5 bases and J 5 bases, with 18 bases left between them. The CDR3 DNA reads TGTGCCAGCAGCCTGGGGGGGGCGGCAAAGGAGACCCAGTACTTC. It specifies CASSLGGAAKETQYF.

The chain couples TRBV10-2 to TRBJ1-1; the D gene is possibly TRBD1 (5 bases). The CDR3 spans 14 residues. Germline lookup yields CDR1 WSHSY and CDR2 SAAADI. V lost 6 bases and J lost 2, with 13 bases in between. The DNA of the CDR3 is TGCGCCAGCAGAGGGCAGGGTCAAAACACTGAAGCTTTCTTT. Translated: CASRGQGQNTEAFF.

The rearrangement links TRBV7-9 to TRBJ1-1; 7 bases agree with TRBD1. V dropped 3 bases and J dropped 4; count of bases not matched to a gene: 5. The CDR3 extends over 14 amino acids. The germline CDR1 and CDR2 sequences are SEHNR and FQNEAQ (reference sequence). The CDR3 bases are TGTGCCAGCAGCTTTCGGGACAGTGGCACTGAAGCTTTCTTT. Protein: CASSFRDSGTEAFF.

This clone came up a few times. The chain links TRBV10-3 to TRBJ1-2; 9 bases line up with TRBD1. There are 15 residues in the CDR3. Germline values: CDR1 ENHRY, CDR2 SYGVKD. V lost 6 bases and J lost 3; bases outside the gene matches: 8. Here the CDR3 DNA reads TGTGCCATCAGCCCACAGGGGGCAAGCGACTATGGCTACACCTTC. Its translation: CAISPQGASDYGYTF.

Comment on this clone: Different DNA sequences within this sample yield the same CDR3. The chain couples TRBV27 to TRBJ2-7; 7 bases align to TRBD2. With V trimmed by 3 bases and J by 6 bases, 5 bases remained unmatched. This CDR3 is 13 amino acids long. Germline V gives CDR1 MNHEY, CDR2 SMNVEV (reference sequence). The CDR3 is CASSFTSAGEQYF. The DNA of the CDR3 is TGTGCCAGCAGTTTTACTAGCGCGGGCGAGCAGTACTTC.

The chain uses TRBV28 and TRBJ2-7; 8 bases match TRBD2. The CDR3 is made up of 15 amino acids. Trimming at V came to 3 bases and at J to 3 bases, leaving 7 bases not matched to a gene. Germline loops: CDR1 MDHEN, CDR2 SYDVKM. The CDR3 reads CASSLGLGRGYEQYF. The CDR3, as DNA: TGTGCCAGCAGTTTGGGACTAGGTCGAGGCTACGAGCAGTACTTC. The full variable domain, completed using reference TRBV28 and TRBJ2-7, is DVKVTQSSRYLVKRTGEKVFLECVQDMDHENMFWYRQDPGLGLRLIYFSYDVKMKEKGDIPEGYSVSREKKERFSLILESASTNQTSMYLCASSLGLGRGYEQYFGPGTRLTVT.

The chain employs TRBV20-1 and TRBJ2-1, with D uncertain. Germline values: CDR1 DFQATT, CDR2 SNEGSKA (reference sequence). The CDR3 covers 11 residues. Trimming left V 7 bases short and J 1 base short, with 5 bases between. The CDR3 DNA reads TGCAGTGTTGCATCCTACAATGAGCAGTTCTTC. It specifies CSVASYNEQFF.

The chain has TRBV27 and TRBJ2-1; 8 bases fit TRBD1. V lost 4 bases, J lost 3 bases, and 5 bases stayed unmatched. There are 15 residues in the CDR3. Looked up from germline, CDR1 is MNHEY and CDR2 is SMNVEV (reference sequence). CDR3 sequence reads: CASSSDRGLYNEQFF. The CDR3 bases are TGTGCCAGCAGTTCAGACAGGGGTCTCTACAATGAGCAGTTCTTC.

The chain recombines TRBV7-9 with TRBJ1-5; 10 nucleotides match TRBD1. This CDR3 contains 16 residues. Trimming removed 0 bases from V and 2 bases from J; junction bases left unmatched: 1. CDR1 and CDR2 from the germline V gene are SEHNR and FQNEAQ (reference sequence). CDR3 sequence reads: CASSLAGTGGNQPQHF. CDR3 nucleotides: TGTGCCAGCAGCTTAGCGGGGACAGGGGGCAATCAGCCCCAGCATTTT. Drawing the rest from reference TRBV7-9 and TRBJ1-5, the complete variable domain is DTGVSQNPRHKITKRGQNVTFRCDPISEHNRLYWYRQTLGQGPEFLTYFQNEAQLEKSRLLSDRFSAERPKGSFSTLEIQRTEQGDSAMYLCASSLAGTGGNQPQHFGDGTRLSIL.

This rearrangement joins TRBV13 to TRBJ2-1, with 15 bases matching TRBD2. The V segment lost 5 bases and the J segment 7 bases; nucleotides outside the gene matches: 3. In germline, CDR1 is PRHDT, CDR2 FYEKMQ (reference sequence). The CDR3 contains 15 residues. CDR3: CASSPGLAGGNEQFF. Written as DNA, the CDR3 is TGTGCCAGCAGCCCCGGACTAGCGGGAGGGAATGAGCAGTTCTTC.

This sequence joins TRBV7-2 and TRBJ1-3; D might be TRBD1 (5 bases). Germline V gene sequence: CDR1 SGHTA, CDR2 FQGNSA. The CDR3 sequence is 15 residues long. Trimming shortened V by 6 bases and J by 3 bases, and 15 bases separated the two germline ends. The CDR3: CASRFQGRFGNTIYF. CDR3 DNA sequence: TGTGCCAGCAGATTTCAGGGTCGCTTTGGAAACACCATATATTTT.

V gene TRBV5-4 combines with J gene TRBJ2-2; maybe TRBD1 (5 bases). The CDR3 runs to 14 residues. CDR1 and CDR2 from the germline V gene are SGHNT and YYREEE (reference sequence). V lost 10 bases to trimming and J lost 1 base, with 14 bases between them. CDR3 region: CASKQEQNTGELFF. The CDR3 nucleotides are TGTGCCTCAAAACAGGAACAGAACACCGGGGAGCTGTTTTTT.

This clone was seen just once. This rearrangement joins TRBV4-3 to TRBJ2-6; D remains ambiguous. The CDR3 is made up of 14 amino acids. The V gene's germline CDR1 is LGHNA and CDR2 YSLEER. Trimming cost V 1 base and J 4 bases, with 5 bases left between them. CDR3 amino acids: CASSQGLGANVLTF. The CDR3 DNA follows: TGCGCCAGCAGCCAAGGTTTAGGGGCCAACGTCCTGACTTTC.

This chain joins TRBV11-3 and TRBJ1-1; no clear D gene. The length of the CDR3 is 14 residues. V was trimmed by 2 bases and J by 3 bases, leaving 10 bases between them. Germline V lookup: CDR1 SGHNT, CDR2 YENEEA. The CDR3 region is CASSLRGPDTEAFF. DNA for the CDR3: TGTGCCAGCAGCTTACGCGGGCCCGACACTGAAGCTTTCTTT.

The chain is built from TRBV18 and TRBJ1-1; D is uncertain. Trimming left V 1 base short and J 0 bases short, with 9 bases between. The CDR3 runs 15 residues. CDR1 and CDR2 from the germline V gene are KGHSH and LQKENI. CDR3 region: CASSPRAQLNTEAFF. The CDR3 nucleotides are TGTGCCAGCTCACCACGGGCACAGCTGAACACTGAAGCTTTCTTT.

This clone has just a few counts. The V gene is TRBV7-6, the J gene TRBJ2-1, with TRBD2 matching 10 bases. The CDR3 is made up of 15 amino acids. The germline CDR1 and CDR2 sequences are SGHVS and FNYEAQ. The ends lost 3 bases at V and 2 bases at J; junction bases unmatched: 1. CDR3 bases: TGTGCCAGCAGCTTCGGACTAGCGGCCTACAATGAGCAGTTCTTC. It specifies CASSFGLAAYNEQFF. Combining the CDR3 with reference TRBV7-6 and TRBJ2-1 gives the whole variable domain GAGVSQSPRYKVTKRGQDVALRCDPISGHVSLYWYRQALGQGPEFLTYFNYEAQQDKSGLPNDRFSAERPEGSISTLTIQRTEQRDSAMYRCASSFGLAAYNEQFFGPGTRLTVL.

The V call is TRBV19, the J call TRBJ1-5; a weak D match, TRBD1 (5 bases). The CDR3 length is 15 residues. Per the germline V gene, CDR1 is LNHDA and CDR2 is SQIVND (reference sequence). The V gene lost 5 bases and the J gene lost 1 base, with 12 bases spanning the gap. The DNA for the CDR3 is TGTGCCAGTAGTCTCGGGAGGGGAAGCAATCAGCCCCAGCATTTT. It is translated as CASSLGRGSNQPQHF.

This chain uses TRBV21-1 with TRBJ2-7; the table's D gene call, TRBD2, was not cross checked with the DNA. TRBV21-1 is deemed a pseudogene. The CDR3 is 13 amino acids. Here the CDR3 DNA reads TGTGCCAGCAGCAAGTTCCGGGGTAACGAGCAGTACTTC. Protein product: CASSKFRGNEQYF.

This clone has a handful of counts. This sequence joins TRBV19 and TRBJ1-5, with D unresolved. The CDR3 spans 13 residues. Looked up from germline, CDR1 is LNHDA and CDR2 is SQIVND (reference sequence). The V end was cut by 8 bases, the J end by 2 bases, with 10 bases between. The CDR3 spells CASQDAGNQPQHF. In DNA form, the CDR3 reads TGTGCCAGTCAGGACGCCGGCAATCAGCCCCAGCATTTT.

This clone turned up a few times. J is TRBJ1-4 and V is TRBV5-8; D is ambiguous. The germline CDR1 and CDR2 sequences are SGHTS and YDEGEE. Trimming took 4 bases from V and 8 from J, leaving 9 bases between them. The CDR3 covers 12 residues. The CDR3 spells CASSGGREKLFF. CDR3 nucleotides: TGTGCCAGCAGCGGAGGACGGGAAAAACTGTTTTTT.